This T cell receptor beta chain was identified during a study of blood T cell repertoires in COVID-19. The assay was immunoSEQ multiplex PCR, and TCRdb's table has in-frame clones only and misses some. The data contain approximately 88,000 clones, roughly 82% of them singletons. With 3 bases clipped from V and 4 bases from J, the junction kept 5 bases outside the gene matches. Per the germline V gene, CDR1 is SGHRS and CDR2 is YFSETQ. The CDR3 extends over 14 amino acids. The material sequenced was peripheral blood. The TCR originated in a woman of 80 years or more with active or convalescent COVID-19. This chain connects TRBV5-1 to TRBJ2-3; the match to TRBD1 covers 7 bases. As DNA, the CDR3 is TGCGCCAGCAGCTCAGTGACAGGGTCAGATACGCAGTATTTT. It yields the protein CASSSVTGSDTQYF.